Reported below is one T cell receptor beta chain. Its antigen target is currently unknown. Base qualities were left out, and no much larger clone turns up one base away. This sample was taken from a study of post-analysis software for immune sequencing data (dated by TCRdb to between 2015 and 2016). About the full investigation: The recorded disease courses included relapsing-remitting, secondary progressive and progressive-relapsing multiple sclerosis, and some patients had no subtype annotation. A subset of samples was prepared in parallel using single-end sample barcoding, then pooled and co-amplified after Illumina adapter ligation. Patient repertoires were compared against around 10 previously published healthy control repertoires from donors aged roughly 6 to 25 years.

General study outcomes and caveats: The control group was slightly older than the multiple sclerosis patient group. Compared with controls, multiple sclerosis patients had significantly lower normalized Chao1 diversity, a finding suggesting substantial peripheral T-cell clonal expansion. Patients showed significantly higher frequencies than controls for a few TRBV segments, among them TRBV5-6, TRBV5-1 and TRBV20-1. Direct clustering with F measure showed strong co-clustering of samples prepared in the same batch, prompting a batch-effect correction.

To prepare the library, PCR was applied. These reads were obtained on an Illumina HiSeq 2500. Unique molecular identifiers were incorporated into TCR beta cDNA libraries to reduce PCR and sequencing biases. Every 1 to 10 million input T cells yielded 500,000 or so cDNA molecules, meaning each molecule approximated one T cell. The patient libraries were prepared and sequenced with the same protocol used for the earlier healthy control dataset. Samples belonging to the same batch were prepared together, multiplexed and sequenced on a shared HiSeq lane. Regarding the original processing steps: Raw barcoded reads were processed with MIGEC, discarding single-read molecular identifier groups before consensus assembly and CDR3 extraction. VDJtools was used for post-analysis of the clonotype tables, with diversity normalized by down-sampling every dataset to the smallest sample size. In repertoire overlap clustering, CDR3 amino acid sequences, but not nucleotide sequences, were matched to correct batch-related cross-sample contamination. TCRdb ran its own pipeline on the public reads, namely fastp trimming at Q25 and MiXCR clone calling, and kept in-frame beta chains. Entries that share a CDR3 protein sequence are merged under the most common genes and DNA. The authors' filters were not applied to this entry. This sample gives 700,000 to 900,000 distinct CDR3 sequences in total; around 42% of them show up just once. Together, the top ten hold roughly 5% of the sample.

To demonstrate the VDJtools post-analysis software, TCR beta repertoires were profiled from the peripheral blood of more than ten young patients with multiple sclerosis. Multiple sclerosis patients were children and adolescents aged about 6 to 15 years. V and J are trimmed by 8 bases and 2 bases, and the gene matches miss 6 bases of the junction. The CDR3, cysteine through phenylalanine, is 13 amino acids long. Just the 39-base CDR3 DNA is kept, in frame starting at base 1. CDR1 and CDR2, per the germline V gene (reference sequence), are GTSNPN and SVGIG. This receptor was obtained from a girl between 10 and 17 years old with multiple sclerosis. The chain couples TRBV30 to TRBJ1-2, with 9 bases in between that match TRBD1. Sequencing was performed on blood. The DNA sequence is as follows: TGTGCCAGCGAACAGGGGGCAAACTATGGCTACACCTTC. Protein translation: CASEQGANYGYTF.